The sequence of this T cell receptor beta chain was determined in a study of beta chain features in type 1 diabetes. General observations from the study: Patients with type 1 diabetes showed fewer VDJ junction insertions and more deletions. In comparison with healthy donors, patients had naive, central memory and Treg TCRB repertoires that appeared more similar.

TCRB transcripts that were expressed got sequenced, as all of the isolated RNA had been reverse transcribed. Assay used: immunoSEQ multiplex PCR; TCRdb lists only in-frame clones, some missing. The table includes about 40,000 clones, around 49% detected once. A note on this clone: Antigen unknown.

V was trimmed by 7 bases and J by 1 base, leaving 8 bases between them. CDR1 and CDR2 (germline): LNHDA, SQIVND (reference sequence). The CDR3 has 13 amino acids. CD45RO/CCR7/CD25/CD127/CD95/CD27 separated CD4+ naive, central memory, regulatory and stem cell-like memory cells by sorting. The receptor was isolated from a woman younger than 30 in good health. The sample consisted of central memory CD4+ T cells from blood. The chain recombines TRBV19 with TRBJ1-3; D unclear. CDR3 protein: CASTSRSGNTIYF. The CDR3 DNA reads as TGTGCCAGTACCTCCCGGTCTGGAAACACCATATATTTT.